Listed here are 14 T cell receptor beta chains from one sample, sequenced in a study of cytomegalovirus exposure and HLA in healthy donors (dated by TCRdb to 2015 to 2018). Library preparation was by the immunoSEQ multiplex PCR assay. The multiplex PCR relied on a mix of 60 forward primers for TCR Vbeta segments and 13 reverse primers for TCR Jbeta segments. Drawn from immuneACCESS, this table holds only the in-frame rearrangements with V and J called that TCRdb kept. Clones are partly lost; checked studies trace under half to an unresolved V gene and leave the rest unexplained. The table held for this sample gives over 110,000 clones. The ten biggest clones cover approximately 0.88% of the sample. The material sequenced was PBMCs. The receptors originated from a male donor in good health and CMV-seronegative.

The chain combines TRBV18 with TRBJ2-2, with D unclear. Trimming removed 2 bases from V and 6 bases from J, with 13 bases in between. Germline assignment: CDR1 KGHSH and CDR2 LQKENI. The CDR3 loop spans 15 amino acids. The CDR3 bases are TGTGCCAGCTCACCATCCAGGATGGTAGCCGGGGAGCTGTTTTTT. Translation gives CASSPSRMVAGELFF.

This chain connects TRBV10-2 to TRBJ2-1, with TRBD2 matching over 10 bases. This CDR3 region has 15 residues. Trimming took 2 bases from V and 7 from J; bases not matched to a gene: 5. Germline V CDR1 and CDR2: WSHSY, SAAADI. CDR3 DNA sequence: TGCGCCAGCAGTGAGGGGGCTAGCGGGGGTAATGAGCAGTTCTTC. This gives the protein CASSEGASGGNEQFF.

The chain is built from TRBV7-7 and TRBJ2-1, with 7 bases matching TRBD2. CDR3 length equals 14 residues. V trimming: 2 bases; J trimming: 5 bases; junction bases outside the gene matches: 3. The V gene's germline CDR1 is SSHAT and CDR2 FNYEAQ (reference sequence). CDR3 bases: TGTGCCAGCAGCTTAACGGCGGGAGACAATGAGCAGTTCTTC. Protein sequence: CASSLTAGDNEQFF.

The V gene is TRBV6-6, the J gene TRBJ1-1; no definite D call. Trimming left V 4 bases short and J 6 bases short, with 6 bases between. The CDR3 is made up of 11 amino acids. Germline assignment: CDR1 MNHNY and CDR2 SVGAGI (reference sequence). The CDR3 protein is CASSFQSEAFF. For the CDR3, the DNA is TGTGCCAGCAGTTTCCAGTCTGAAGCTTTCTTT.

CDR3 DNA sequence: TGTGCCAGCAGCCTCTCAGGGGTCCCCTACGAGCAGTACTTC. Its translation is CASSLSGVPYEQYF. The chain carries TRBV27 and TRBJ2-7, with D maybe TRBD1 (6 bases). V dropped 6 bases and J dropped 2 bases, with 14 bases sitting between them. Germline V gene data show CDR1 as MNHEY and CDR2 as SMNVEV (reference sequence). The CDR3 has 14 amino acids.

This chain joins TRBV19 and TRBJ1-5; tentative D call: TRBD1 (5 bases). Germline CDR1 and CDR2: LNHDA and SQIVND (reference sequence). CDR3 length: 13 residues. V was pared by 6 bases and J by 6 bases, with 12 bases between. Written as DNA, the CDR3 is TGTGCCAGTAGCAGGGTTTCGAGTCAGCCCCAGCATTTT. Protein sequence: CASSRVSSQPQHF.

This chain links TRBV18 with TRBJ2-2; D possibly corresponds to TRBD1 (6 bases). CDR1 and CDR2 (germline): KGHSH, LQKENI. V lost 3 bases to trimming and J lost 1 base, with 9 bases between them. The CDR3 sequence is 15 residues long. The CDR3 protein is CASSPTTGNTGELFF. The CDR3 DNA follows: TGTGCCAGCTCACCTACGACAGGGAACACCGGGGAGCTGTTTTTT.

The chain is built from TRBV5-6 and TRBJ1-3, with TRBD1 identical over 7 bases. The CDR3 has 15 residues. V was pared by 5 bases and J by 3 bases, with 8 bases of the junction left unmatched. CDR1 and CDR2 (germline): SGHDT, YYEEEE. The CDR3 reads CASRHQQGNGNTIYF. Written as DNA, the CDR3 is TGTGCCAGCAGGCATCAACAGGGGAATGGAAACACCATATATTTT. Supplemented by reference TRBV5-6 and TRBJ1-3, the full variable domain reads DAGVTQSPTHLIKTRGQQVTLRCSPKSGHDTVSWYQQALGQGPQFIFQYYEEEERQRGNFPDRFSGHQFPNYSSELNVNALLLGDSALYLCASRHQQGNGNTIYFGEGSWLTVV.

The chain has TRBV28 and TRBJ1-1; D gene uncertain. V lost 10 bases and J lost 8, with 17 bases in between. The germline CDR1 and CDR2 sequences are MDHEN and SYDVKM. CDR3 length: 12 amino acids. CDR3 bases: TGTGCCACATCTCTATACGATCGGGAAGCTTTCTTT. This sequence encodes CATSLYDREAFF. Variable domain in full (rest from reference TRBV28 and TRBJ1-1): DVKVTQSSRYLVKRTGEKVFLECVQDMDHENMFWYRQDPGLGLRLIYFSYDVKMKEKGDIPEGYSVSREKKERFSLILESASTNQTSMYLCATSLYDREAFFGQGTRLTVV.

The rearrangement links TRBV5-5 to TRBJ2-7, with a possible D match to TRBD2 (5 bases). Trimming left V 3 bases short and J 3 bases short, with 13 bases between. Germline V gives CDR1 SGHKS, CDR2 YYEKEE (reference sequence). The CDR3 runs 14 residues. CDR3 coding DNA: TGTGCCAGCAGCTGGGGAACCGAGGGCTACGAGCAGTACTTC. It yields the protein CASSWGTEGYEQYF.

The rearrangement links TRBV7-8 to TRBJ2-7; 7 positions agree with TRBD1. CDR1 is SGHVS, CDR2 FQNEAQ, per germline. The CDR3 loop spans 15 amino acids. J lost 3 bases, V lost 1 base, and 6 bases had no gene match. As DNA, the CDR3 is TGTGCCAGCAGCTTAGTCAGGACAGGAGGCTACGAGCAGTACTTC. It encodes CASSLVRTGGYEQYF.

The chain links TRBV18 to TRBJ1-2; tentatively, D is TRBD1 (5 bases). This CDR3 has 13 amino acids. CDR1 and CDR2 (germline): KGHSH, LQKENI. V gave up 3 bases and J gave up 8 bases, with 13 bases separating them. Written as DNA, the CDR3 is TGTGCCAGCTCACCTTCAGGGTCGGACGGCTACACCTTC. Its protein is CASSPSGSDGYTF.

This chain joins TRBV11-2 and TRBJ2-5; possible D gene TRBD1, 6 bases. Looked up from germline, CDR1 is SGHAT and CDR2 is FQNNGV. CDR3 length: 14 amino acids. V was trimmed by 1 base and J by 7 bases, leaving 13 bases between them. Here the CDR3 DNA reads TGTGCCAGCAGCTTAGCTCGGGTAGGGGGGACCCAGTACTTC. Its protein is CASSLARVGGTQYF.

In DNA form, the CDR3 reads TGCGCCAGCAGCCACCGAGGTAGAAATGAAAAACTGTTTTTT. Translated, it gives CASSHRGRNEKLFF. V usage is TRBV5-1 and J usage is TRBJ1-4; D is uncertain. CDR1 is SGHRS, CDR2 YFSETQ, per germline. Trimming removed 4 bases at V and 5 bases at J, with 12 bases between. The CDR3 spans 14 residues.